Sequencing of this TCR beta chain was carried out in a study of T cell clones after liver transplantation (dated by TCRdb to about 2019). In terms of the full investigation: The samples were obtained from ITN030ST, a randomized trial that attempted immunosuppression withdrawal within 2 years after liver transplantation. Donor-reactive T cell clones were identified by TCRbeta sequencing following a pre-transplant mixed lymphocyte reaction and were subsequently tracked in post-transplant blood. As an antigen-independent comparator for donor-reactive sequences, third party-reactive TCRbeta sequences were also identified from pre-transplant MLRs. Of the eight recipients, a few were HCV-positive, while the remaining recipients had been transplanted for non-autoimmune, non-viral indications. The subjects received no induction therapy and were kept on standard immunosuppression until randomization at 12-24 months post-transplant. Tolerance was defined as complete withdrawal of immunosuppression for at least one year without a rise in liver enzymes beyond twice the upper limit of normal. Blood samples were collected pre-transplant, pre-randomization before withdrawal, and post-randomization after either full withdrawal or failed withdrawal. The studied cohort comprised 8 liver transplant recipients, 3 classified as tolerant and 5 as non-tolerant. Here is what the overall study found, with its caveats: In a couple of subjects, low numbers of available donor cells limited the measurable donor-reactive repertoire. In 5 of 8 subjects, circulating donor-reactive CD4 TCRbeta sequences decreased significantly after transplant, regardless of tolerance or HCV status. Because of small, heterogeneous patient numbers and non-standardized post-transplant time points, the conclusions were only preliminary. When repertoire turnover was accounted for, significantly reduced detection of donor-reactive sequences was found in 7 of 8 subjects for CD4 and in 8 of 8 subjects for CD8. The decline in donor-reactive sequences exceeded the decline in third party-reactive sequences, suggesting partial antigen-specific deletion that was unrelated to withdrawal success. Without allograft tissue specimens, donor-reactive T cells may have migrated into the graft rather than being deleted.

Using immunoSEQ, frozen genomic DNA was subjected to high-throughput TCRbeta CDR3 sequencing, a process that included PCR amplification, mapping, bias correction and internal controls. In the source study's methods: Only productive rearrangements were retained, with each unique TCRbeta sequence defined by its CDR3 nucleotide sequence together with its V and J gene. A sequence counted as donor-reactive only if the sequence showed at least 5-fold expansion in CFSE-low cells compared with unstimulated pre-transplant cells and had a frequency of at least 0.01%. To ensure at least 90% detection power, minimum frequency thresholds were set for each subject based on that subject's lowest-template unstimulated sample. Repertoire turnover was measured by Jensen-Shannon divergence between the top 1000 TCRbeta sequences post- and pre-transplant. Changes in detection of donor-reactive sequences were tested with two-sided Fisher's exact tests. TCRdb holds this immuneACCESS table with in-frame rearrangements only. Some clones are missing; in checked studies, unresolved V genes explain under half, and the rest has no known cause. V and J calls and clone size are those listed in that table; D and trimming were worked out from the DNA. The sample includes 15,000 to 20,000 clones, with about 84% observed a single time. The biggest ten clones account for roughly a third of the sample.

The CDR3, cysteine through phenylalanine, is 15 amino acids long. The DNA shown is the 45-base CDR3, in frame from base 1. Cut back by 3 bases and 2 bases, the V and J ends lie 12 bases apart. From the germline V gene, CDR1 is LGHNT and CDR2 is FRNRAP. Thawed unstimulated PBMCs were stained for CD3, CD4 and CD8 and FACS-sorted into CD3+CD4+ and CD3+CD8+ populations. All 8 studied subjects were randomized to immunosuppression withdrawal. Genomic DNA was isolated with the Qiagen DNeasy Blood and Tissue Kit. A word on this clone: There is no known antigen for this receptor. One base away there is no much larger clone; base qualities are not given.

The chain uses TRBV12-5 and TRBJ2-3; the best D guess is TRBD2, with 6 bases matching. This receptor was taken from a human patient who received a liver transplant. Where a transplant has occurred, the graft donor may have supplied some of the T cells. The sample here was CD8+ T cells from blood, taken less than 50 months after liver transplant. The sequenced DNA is TGTGCTAGTGGTTTAGGGGCGGGAAACACAGATACGCAGTATTTT. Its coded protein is CASGLGAGNTDTQYF.